Following are 11 T cell receptor beta chains from one sample sequenced in a study of tumor-infiltrating lymphocytes in primary liver carcinoma. Germline DNA was also extracted, while the blood RNA originated from unsorted whole blood. Production of TCR beta cDNA used around 460 ng total RNA together with a constant-region primer. A slightly modified ARM-PCR protocol with three nested multiplex PCR rounds produced these TCR beta libraries. Running 10 cycles apiece, the first two PCR rounds relied on TRBV1-TRBV30 forward primers together with a C-beta reverse primer. One entry per CDR3 protein, called by TCRdb with MiXCR from the multiplex PCR reads. The sample has under 200,000 distinct CDR3 sequences, 65% seen once; the top ten hold roughly 7%. The sequenced material came from peripheral blood. The receptor set was obtained from a woman aged 55-75 years with primary liver carcinoma and hepatitis B virus infection.

This clonotype was counted a single time. The chain employs TRBV11-1 and TRBJ1-1; D is unresolved. This CDR3 has 14 amino acids. Trimming took 3 bases from V and 2 from J, leaving 10 bases between them. The germline V gene has CDR1 SGHAT and CDR2 FQDESV (reference sequence). CDR3 residues: CASSFRRGNTEAFF. CDR3 nucleotide sequence: TGTGCCAGCAGCTTTCGACGGGGAAACACTGAAGCTTTCTTT.

Regarding this clonotype: The junction departs from germline at one end; a sequencing error may be responsible. The rearrangement links TRBV6-6 to TRBJ1-2; the D gene is possibly TRBD1 (6 bases). Germline CDR1 is MNHNY and CDR2 is SVGAGI (reference sequence). This CDR3 has 16 residues. CDR3 amino acids: CVSSGWERGNNYGYTF. CDR3 in DNA: TGTGTCAGCAGTGGATGGGAGAGGGGGAATAACTATGGCTACACCTTC.

The CDR3 region has the DNA TGTGCCAGCAGCTTAGTAAGAGGGCGAGGGAATGAGCAGTTCTTC. This gives the protein CASSLVRGRGNEQFF. The chain combines TRBV11-2 with TRBJ2-1, with D possibly being TRBD2 (5 bases). The germline V gene has CDR1 SGHAT and CDR2 FQNNGV. V lost 1 base and J 7 bases, leaving 14 bases between the germline ends. The CDR3 consists of 15 residues.

For this clonotype: A read error is possible here, since a much larger clone lies one base away. The chain combines TRBV7-8 with TRBJ2-3; 11 bases align to TRBD2. V was clipped by 1 base and J by 2 bases; unmatched bases: 5. There are 17 residues in the CDR3. Germline values: CDR1 SGHVS, CDR2 FQNEAQ. This chain's CDR3 is CASSLGTSGPITDTQYF. DNA for the CDR3: TGTGCCAGCAGCTTAGGGACTAGCGGGCCGATCACAGATACGCAGTATTTT.

This clonotype has a handful of counts. This rearrangement joins TRBV5-1 to TRBJ2-3; D gene uncertain. This CDR3 spans 15 amino acids. The V end lost 2 bases, the J end lost 0 bases, and 10 bases lay between the germline ends. Germline-derived CDR1 and CDR2 are SGHRS and YFSETQ. Written as DNA, the CDR3 is TGCGCCAGCAGCTTATCTAGTTCTAGCACAGATACGCAGTATTTT. It yields the protein CASSLSSSSTDTQYF.

Worth noting for this clonotype: One end of the junction fails to match germline, which may point to a read error. The gene calls are TRBV11-2 and TRBJ1-2; D is undetermined. The CDR3 runs to 13 residues. The germline CDR1 and CDR2 sequences are SGHAT and FQNNGV. The CDR3 DNA follows: TGTGCCAACAGCCCCCGACATCTGAGTGGCCACACCTTC. Encoded protein: CANSPRHLSGHTF.

This clonotype was seen at least ten times. Just one base apart from a much larger clone, this may be a read error. The genes are TRBV6-1 and TRBJ2-3; no clear D gene. Germline CDR1 is MNHNS and CDR2 is SASEGT. The CDR3 spans 12 residues. The CDR3 loop is CASSDPGNTQFF. Here the CDR3 DNA reads TGTGCCAGCAGTGACCCAGGAAATACGCAGTTTTTT.

For this clonotype: A junction end diverges from the germline sequence, so it may reflect a read error. The V call is TRBV4-2, the J call TRBJ2-7; 8 bases are a match to TRBD1. The germline gives CDR1 LGHNA, CDR2 YNFKEQ. CDR3 size: 14 residues. This chain's CDR3 is CVSSQGTGTYEQYF. CDR3 bases: TGTGTCAGCAGCCAAGGGACAGGCACCTACGAGCAGTACTTC.

V and J are TRBV28 and TRBJ1-6; D gene unclear. The V end lost 5 bases, the J end lost 13 bases, and 12 bases lay between the germline ends. Germline CDR1 and CDR2: MDHEN and SYDVKM. CDR3 length equals 12 residues. CDR3 residues: CASSDQRVPLHF. CDR3 DNA: TGTGCCAGCAGTGACCAACGAGTCCCCCTCCACTTT.

About this clonotype: This may be a read error: a much more frequent sequence differs by one nucleotide. The chain links TRBV6-1 to TRBJ1-2; TRBD1 matches at 8 bases. From germline, CDR1 is MNHNS and CDR2 SASEGT. The CDR3 totals 15 residues. CDR3 nucleotide sequence: TGTGCCGGCAGTCAGGGGGCCAGGGCAGGCTATGGCTACACCTTC. Protein sequence: CAGSQGARAGYGYTF.

Of note for this clonotype: This could be a read error, since a much larger clone is one nucleotide away. The rearrangement joins TRBV4-1 to TRBJ2-2; D uncertain. From germline, CDR1 is MGHRA and CDR2 YSYEKL. The CDR3 is 15 amino acids. As DNA, the CDR3 is TGCACCAGCAGCCAAGGTGTGGCGAGCTACGGGGAGCTGTTTTTT. It translates to CTSSQGVASYGELFF.